One sample yielded the 28 T cell receptor beta chains listed below, sequenced in a study of beta chain features in type 1 diabetes. The study's findings and limits: TCRB CDR3s from Type 1 diabetes patients were moderately but significantly shorter in all four CD4+ subsets.

Their target antigens are unknown. All of the isolated RNA was reverse transcribed, so expressed TCRB transcripts were sequenced. Clones were sequenced by immunoSEQ multiplex PCR, and TCRdb holds only the in-frame ones, with some missing. The sample shows some 350,000 clones, around an eighth of them seen only once. Sequences were obtained from naive CD4+ T cells from blood. The receptor source for this set is a woman aged 18-29 years with type 1 diabetes.

The chain employs TRBV10-2 and TRBJ1-1; perhaps TRBD1 as D (6 bases). Trimming removed 6 bases from V and 6 bases from J, with 14 bases in between. The germline CDR1 and CDR2 sequences are WSHSY and SAAADI. This CDR3 contains 13 residues. The CDR3 is CASSQGGGAEAFF. In DNA, the CDR3 is TGCGCCAGCAGCCAAGGGGGGGGAGCTGAAGCTTTCTTT.

This clone has a handful of counts. The CDR3 spells CASSAGLAGNEQFF. DNA of the CDR3: TGTGCCAGCAGCGCGGGACTAGCGGGCAATGAGCAGTTCTTC. V is TRBV11-3 and J is TRBJ2-1, with 12 bases lining up with TRBD2. Germline values: CDR1 SGHNT, CDR2 YENEEA. The CDR3 length is 14 residues. The junction had 2 bases not matched to a gene; V was cut back by 5 bases and J by 6 bases. Supplemented by reference TRBV11-3 and TRBJ2-1, the full variable domain reads EAGVVQSPRYKIIEKKQPVAFWCNPISGHNTLYWYLQNLGQGPELLIRYENEEAVDDSQLPKDRFSAERLKGVDSTLKIQPAELGDSAVYLCASSAGLAGNEQFFGPGTRLTVL.

Only a few counts were recorded for this clone. The J gene is TRBJ2-7, the V gene TRBV6-5; D is tentatively TRBD1 or TRBD2 (5 bases each). Trimming left V 6 bases short and J 7 bases short, with 22 bases between. The germline V gene encodes CDR1 MNHEY and CDR2 SVGAGI. The CDR3 length is 15 residues. The CDR3 loop reads CASRPGTTFSGEQYV. The CDR3, as DNA: TGTGCCAGCAGACCCGGGACCACGTTTTCGGGGGAGCAGTACGTC.

This chain joins TRBV5-1 and TRBJ1-4, with unresolved D. Germline values: CDR1 SGHRS, CDR2 YFSETQ. The CDR3 is made up of 16 amino acids. Trimming removed 0 bases at V and 0 bases at J, with 9 bases between. In DNA, the CDR3 is TGCGCCAGCAGCTTGGGGCAGCGAGCAACTAATGAAAAACTGTTTTTT. It encodes CASSLGQRATNEKLFF.

This clone appeared a few times. The rearrangement joins TRBV5-4 to TRBJ2-1, with TRBD2 matching 13 bases. V was pared by 1 base and J by 6 bases, with 7 bases of the junction left unmatched. Germline V gene lookup returns CDR1 SGHNT and CDR2 YYREEE (reference sequence). The CDR3 sequence is 17 residues long. In DNA, the CDR3 is TGTGCCAGCAGCTTGTCACTCACTAGCGGGAGGGCCAATGAGCAGTTCTTC. Its protein product is CASSLSLTSGRANEQFF. The variable domain in full, completed from reference TRBV5-4 and TRBJ2-1, reads ETGVTQSPTHLIKTRGQQVTLRCSSQSGHNTVSWYQQALGQGPQFIFQYYREEENGRGNFPPRFSGLQFPNYSSELNVNALELDDSALYLCASSLSLTSGRANEQFFGPGTRLTVL.

This clone has just a few counts. The V and J genes are TRBV27 and TRBJ2-1; maybe TRBD1 (6 bases). There are 16 residues in the CDR3. Trimming took off 2 bases at V and 3 bases at J, with 14 bases between the two ends. Per the germline V gene, CDR1 is MNHEY and CDR2 is SMNVEV (reference sequence). CDR3 DNA sequence: TGTGCCAGCAGTTTACCCGGACAGCACCTCTACAATGAGCAGTTCTTC. This translates into CASSLPGQHLYNEQFF.

The chain joins TRBV21-1 to TRBJ1-5; the table's D gene call, TRBD1, was not cross checked with the DNA. TRBV21-1 is termed a pseudogene. The CDR3 runs 18 residues. The CDR3 loop reads CASSNKADSRYSNQPQHF. CDR3 DNA sequence: TGTGCCAGCAGCAATAAGGCGGACAGCCGATATAGCAATCAGCCCCAGCATTTT.

The chain carries TRBV28 and TRBJ1-2; D uncertain. The CDR3 has 14 amino acids. Germline V gene sequence: CDR1 MDHEN, CDR2 SYDVKM. Trimming stripped 4 bases from V and 7 bases from J, with 16 bases between. The CDR3 DNA reads TGTGCCAGCAGTTCCCCCTCAACGTACGGTGGCTACACCTTC. Protein product: CASSSPSTYGGYTF.

The gene calls are TRBV29-1 and TRBJ2-1; 9 bases line up with TRBD2. Germline V gene lookup returns CDR1 SQVTM and CDR2 ANQGSEA. The junction had 11 bases not matched to a gene; V was cut back by 6 bases and J by 5 bases. This CDR3 has 15 amino acids. The CDR3 sequence is CSVRGASGNHNEQFF. The CDR3 DNA follows: TGCAGCGTGCGCGGGGCTAGCGGGAACCACAATGAGCAGTTCTTC.

This clone was seen a handful of times. The genes are TRBV7-3 and TRBJ2-2; TRBD1 aligns across 7 bases. V was clipped by 2 bases and J by 6 bases; unmatched bases: 6. Per the germline V gene, CDR1 is SGHTA and CDR2 is FQGTGA. This CDR3 has 15 residues. The CDR3 DNA reads as TGTGCCAGCAGCTTAGACGGACAGGTGGCCGGGGAGCTGTTTTTT. It codes for CASSLDGQVAGELFF.

This chain links TRBV15 with TRBJ2-7, with 9 bases matching TRBD2. V was pared by 4 bases and J by 4 bases, with 11 bases of the junction left unmatched. Germline values: CDR1 LNHNV, CDR2 YYDKDF (reference sequence). This CDR3 is built from 16 residues. The CDR3 loop is CATSKGGVAGGYEQYF. The CDR3 DNA follows: TGTGCCACCAGCAAAGGCGGGGTTGCGGGAGGGTACGAGCAGTACTTC. The entire variable domain, with the rest obtained from reference TRBV15 and TRBJ2-7, is as follows: DAMVIQNPRYQVTQFGKPVTLSCSQTLNHNVMYWYQQKSSQAPKLLFHYYDKDFNNEADTPDNFQSRRPNTSFCFLDIRSPGLGDTAMYLCATSKGGVAGGYEQYFGPGTRLTVT.

The sample holds a few counts of this clone. Other DNA sequences in the sample encode the same CDR3. The V call is TRBV20-1, the J call TRBJ2-7; D call uncertain. Germline V lookup: CDR1 DFQATT, CDR2 SNEGSKA (reference sequence). The CDR3 sequence is 9 residues long. V was cut by 4 bases and J by 6 bases, with 4 bases left in between. In DNA form, the CDR3 reads TGCAGTGCTACCCTCGAGCAGTACTTC. Its protein is CSATLEQYF.

This clone was counted only a few times. The V call is TRBV28, the J call TRBJ2-4; D is uncertain. The CDR3 spans 17 residues. Germline CDR1 is MDHEN and CDR2 is SYDVKM. V dropped 4 bases and J dropped 0 bases, with 16 bases sitting between them. The CDR3 region is CASSSIKLVLAKNIQYF. CDR3 in DNA: TGTGCCAGCAGTTCGATTAAATTAGTCCTAGCCAAAAACATTCAGTACTTC. Full variable domain (missing parts from reference TRBV28 and TRBJ2-4): DVKVTQSSRYLVKRTGEKVFLECVQDMDHENMFWYRQDPGLGLRLIYFSYDVKMKEKGDIPEGYSVSREKKERFSLILESASTNQTSMYLCASSSIKLVLAKNIQYFGAGTRLSVL.

This clone was picked up a small number of times. Other DNA variants within this sample encode the same CDR3. The rearrangement joins TRBV6-5 to TRBJ2-1, with TRBD2 matching over 8 bases. V lost 6 bases to trimming and J lost 6 bases; unmatched junction nucleotides: 4. The CDR3 is 13 residues long. Germline V gene data show CDR1 as MNHEY and CDR2 as SVGAGI. The CDR3 coding sequence is TGTGCCAGCAGGCTAGCGGGCGGCAATGAGCAGTTCTTC. Encoded protein: CASRLAGGNEQFF.

The chain combines TRBV15 with TRBJ1-2; D uncertain. V dropped 0 bases and J dropped 1 base, with 6 bases sitting between them. CDR1 and CDR2 from the germline V gene are LNHNV and YYDKDF (reference sequence). There are 14 residues in the CDR3. The CDR3 loop is CATSREQSNYGYTF. The CDR3 nucleotides are TGTGCCACCAGCAGAGAACAGAGTAACTATGGCTACACCTTC.

This clone was recorded a few times. The chain joins TRBV5-1 to TRBJ1-1, with 12 bases matching TRBD1. CDR1 is SGHRS, CDR2 YFSETQ, per germline. The CDR3 totals 16 residues. Unmatched junction bases numbered 11, after V lost 4 bases and J lost 7 bases. DNA for the CDR3: TGCGCCAGCAGCACCGGGACAGGGGGCGCGAGTCTTGAAGCTTTCTTT. Translation gives CASSTGTGGASLEAFF.

The V and J genes are TRBV6-1 and TRBJ2-7, with TRBD1 identical over 7 bases. The germline V gene encodes CDR1 MNHNS and CDR2 SASEGT. CDR3 size: 12 residues. V was clipped by 7 bases and J by 4 bases; unmatched bases: 4. CDR3 sequence (DNA): TGTGCCAGCATACTGGACAGGTACGAGCAGTACTTC. It yields the protein CASILDRYEQYF.

This clone has a handful of counts. The chain recombines TRBV2 with TRBJ2-5; TRBD1 is a possible D gene (5 bases). V lost 4 bases and J 3 bases, leaving 12 bases between the germline ends. The CDR3 totals 14 residues. Per the germline V gene, CDR1 is SNHLY and CDR2 is FYNNEI. CDR3 loop: CASSAVQGEETQYF. The CDR3 coding sequence is TGTGCCAGCAGTGCGGTCCAGGGTGAAGAGACCCAGTACTTC.

This clone has only a few counts. The rearrangement uses TRBV5-1 and TRBJ2-7; D possibly corresponds to TRBD1 (7 bases). Germline V gene sequence: CDR1 SGHRS, CDR2 YFSETQ. The V gene lost 2 bases and the J gene lost 0 bases, with 12 bases spanning the gap. The CDR3 is 15 residues long. CDR3: CASSFGGTDSYEQYF. The CDR3 DNA follows: TGCGCCAGCAGCTTTGGAGGGACAGACTCCTACGAGCAGTACTTC. The full variable domain, with the rest looked up from reference TRBV5-1 and TRBJ2-7, is KAGVTQTPRYLIKTRGQQVTLSCSPISGHRSVSWYQQTPGQGLQFLFEYFSETQRNKGNFPGRFSGRQFSNSRSEMNVSTLELGDSALYLCASSFGGTDSYEQYFGPGTRLTVT.

The chain has TRBV29-1 and TRBJ2-4, with 15 bases aligning to TRBD2. V dropped 4 bases and J dropped 6; count of bases not matched to a gene: 7. This CDR3 contains 16 residues. Germline CDR1 is SQVTM and CDR2 is ANQGSEA. This CDR3 reads CSVAGLAGGRGNIQYF. The CDR3, as DNA: TGCAGCGTTGCGGGACTAGCGGGAGGAAGAGGAAACATTCAGTACTTC.

Regarding this clone: The sample holds other DNA sequences that translate to the same CDR3. The chain links TRBV19 to TRBJ2-1; 13 bases are a match to TRBD2. The CDR3 length is 16 residues. Looked up from germline, CDR1 is LNHDA and CDR2 is SQIVND (reference sequence). V lost 6 bases, J lost 0 bases, and 2 bases stayed unmatched. The CDR3 spells CASSRTSGSSYNEQFF. CDR3 coding DNA: TGTGCCAGTAGCAGGACTAGCGGGAGCTCCTACAATGAGCAGTTCTTC.

Only a few counts were recorded for this clone. This rearrangement joins TRBV5-4 to TRBJ2-3; no clear D gene. Per the germline V gene, CDR1 is SGHNT and CDR2 is YYREEE (reference sequence). The V and J ends lost 2 bases and 2 bases respectively, with 9 bases between them. The CDR3 has 14 amino acids. The CDR3 DNA sequence: TGTGCCAGCAGCTTAAAACTCTCCACAGATACGCAGTATTTT. Protein product: CASSLKLSTDTQYF.

This clone was seen only a few times. The chain couples TRBV4-1 to TRBJ2-1; the match to TRBD2 covers 13 bases. Trimming cost V 5 bases and J 12 bases; bases outside gene matches: 13. CDR3 length: 16 amino acids. Germline lookup yields CDR1 MGHRA and CDR2 YSYEKL. CDR3 amino acids: CASSYTETSGRSGQFF. Here the CDR3 DNA reads TGCGCCAGCAGCTACACCGAGACTAGCGGGAGGTCCGGGCAGTTCTTC.

This clone was seen only a few times. This sequence joins TRBV7-7 and TRBJ2-1, with D possibly TRBD1 on 5 matching bases. CDR1 is SSHAT, CDR2 FNYEAQ, per germline (reference sequence). This CDR3 spans 16 amino acids. Trimming removed 2 bases from V and 0 bases from J, with 11 bases in between. This CDR3 reads CASSLIQGSSYNEQFF. CDR3 DNA sequence: TGTGCCAGCAGCTTAATTCAGGGTAGCTCCTACAATGAGCAGTTCTTC.

V is TRBV12-5 and J is TRBJ1-1, with no clear D. CDR1 is LGHNT and CDR2 is FRNRAP in the germline V gene. This CDR3 region has 12 residues. Trimming removed 3 bases from V and 10 bases from J, with 12 bases in between. The CDR3 DNA reads as TGTGCTAGTGGTTTAAGGGAGGTGGGAGCTTTCTTT. Translation: CASGLREVGAFF.

The V gene is TRBV29-1, the J gene TRBJ1-1; the match to TRBD1 covers 7 bases. Germline V gene data show CDR1 as SQVTM and CDR2 as ANQGSEA. The CDR3 has 13 amino acids. Unmatched junction bases numbered 12, after V lost 3 bases and J lost 11 bases. The CDR3 here is CSVDDGRQGRAFF. The CDR3, as DNA: TGCAGCGTTGATGATGGTAGACAGGGACGGGCTTTCTTT.

This rearrangement joins TRBV29-1 to TRBJ1-1; TRBD1 might be the D (5 bases). The CDR3 spans 15 residues. CDR1 and CDR2 from the germline V gene are SQVTM and ANQGSEA. The germline V and J ends were trimmed by 4 bases and 2 bases, with 17 bases remaining between them. The CDR3 spells CSVAGGVHRNTEAFF. The DNA for the CDR3 is TGCAGCGTTGCGGGGGGGGTGCACCGAAACACTGAAGCTTTCTTT. The full variable domain, with the rest looked up from reference TRBV29-1 and TRBJ1-1, is SAVISQKPSRDICQRGTSLTIQCQVDSQVTMMFWYRQQPGQSLTLIATANQGSEATYESGFVIDKFPISRPNLTFSTLTVSNMSPEDSSIYLCSVAGGVHRNTEAFFGQGTRLTVV.

The V and J genes are TRBV7-2 and TRBJ2-1, with 9 bases lining up with TRBD2. The CDR3 is made up of 15 amino acids. V was pared by 5 bases and J by 5 bases, with 7 bases of the junction left unmatched. The germline V gene has CDR1 SGHTA and CDR2 FQGNSA. The CDR3 here is CASSPGLAPNNEQFF. CDR3 DNA sequence: TGTGCCAGCAGCCCTGGACTAGCGCCAAACAATGAGCAGTTCTTC.